This T cell receptor beta chain stems from a study of cytomegalovirus exposure and HLA in healthy donors. Study-wide findings and caveats: The study recorded fewer than 200 TCR beta chains that were cytomegalovirus-associated.

Trimming at V came to 6 bases and at J to 2 bases, leaving 9 bases not matched to a gene. Germline CDR1 reads MNHNS; CDR2 reads SASEGT. The CDR3 extends over 15 amino acids. As to this clone: What it binds is unknown.

The PCR ran on 60 Vbeta and 13 Jbeta primers. Libraries were prepared by immunoSEQ multiplex PCR; TCRdb keeps only in-frame clonotypes and omits some of them. The sample consists of about 160,000 clones, about 72% of them appearing once. Sequencing input: PBMCs. The V gene is TRBV6-1, the J gene TRBJ2-7, with TRBD1 matching over 8 bases. The receptor comes from a man aged 55 to 69 in good health and CMV-seronegative. The CDR3: CASSGYSDRAYEQYF. The CDR3, as DNA: TGTGCCAGCAGCGGCTATTCGGACAGGGCCTACGAGCAGTACTTC.